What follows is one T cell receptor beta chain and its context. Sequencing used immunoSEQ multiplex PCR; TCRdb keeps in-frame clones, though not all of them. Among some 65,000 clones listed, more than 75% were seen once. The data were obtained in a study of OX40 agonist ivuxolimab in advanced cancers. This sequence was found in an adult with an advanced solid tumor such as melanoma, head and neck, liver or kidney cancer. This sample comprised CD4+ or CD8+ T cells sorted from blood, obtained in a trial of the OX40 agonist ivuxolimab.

This chain's CDR3 is CASREGYGYTF. CDR3 in DNA: TGTGCCAGCCGTGAGGGTTATGGCTACACCTTC. V is TRBV19 and J is TRBJ1-2; D gene uncertain. This CDR3 contains 11 residues. Germline V gene lookup returns CDR1 LNHDA and CDR2 SQIVND (reference sequence). Trimming took 9 bases from V and 5 from J, leaving 10 bases between them.